The sequence of this T cell receptor (beta chain) was determined in a study of blood T cell repertoires in COVID-19. Study details: Specimens from acute and convalescent COVID-19 originated in the United States, Italy and Spain. PBMCs, B-cell-depleted T cells, or T cells were the source of the cDNA or gDNA that made up the material.

As originally analysed: How many nucleated cells were present was estimated from reference gene primer amplification. Data came from immunoSEQ multiplex PCR; TCRdb stores just in-frame clones and leaves some out. That table supplies the V and J calls and clone size; D and trimming were determined from the DNA. This table has roughly 52,000 clones, 65% to 90% appearing once. Germline V gene data show CDR1 as SGHTA and CDR2 as FQGNSA. The length of the CDR3 is 18 residues. V dropped 1 base and J dropped 5; count of bases not matched to a gene: 10. This chain links TRBV7-2 with TRBJ2-7; TRBD2 matches at 14 bases. The TCR comes from a human donor in a cohort sampled during active COVID-19. Specimen: peripheral blood. The CDR3 region is CASSLVRLAGGPVNEQYF. CDR3 nucleotide sequence: TGTGCCAGCAGCTTAGTTCGACTAGCGGGAGGGCCTGTAAACGAGCAGTACTTC.